Following are 26 T cell receptor beta chains from one sample sequenced in a study of graft-versus-host responses after intestinal transplantation. Sequencing used immunoSEQ multiplex PCR; TCRdb keeps in-frame clones, though not all of them. The profile covers approximately 88,000 clones, with 85% to 90% appearing a single time and 0.11% taken by the ten largest. Their target antigens are unknown. The specimen comprised unstimulated CD4+ T cells sorted from spleen or lymph node cells, sampled before intestinal transplant. These receptor sequences come from a human donor who received an intestinal transplant.

The J gene is TRBJ2-7, the V gene TRBV7-8; TRBD2 matches 14 bases. The CDR3 is made up of 16 amino acids. V lost 5 bases to trimming and J lost 4 bases; unmatched junction nucleotides: 7. Germline-derived CDR1 and CDR2 are SGHVS and FQNEAQ. The CDR3 nucleotides read TGTGCCAGCAGCACCTGGACTAGCGGGGGGTTGTACGAGCAGTACTTC. Protein sequence: CASSTWTSGGLYEQYF.

J is TRBJ2-3 and V is TRBV18, with 10 bases identical to TRBD1. With 5 bases clipped from V and 2 bases from J, the junction kept 16 bases outside the gene matches. The CDR3 length is 19 residues. Germline V gene data show CDR1 as KGHSH and CDR2 as LQKENI. CDR3: CASSISKVRDRGDTDTQYF. The DNA for the CDR3 is TGTGCCAGCTCAATTTCCAAAGTGAGGGACAGGGGAGACACAGATACGCAGTATTTT.

The gene calls are TRBV6-6 and TRBJ2-6; a possible D gene is TRBD2 (6 bases). The CDR3 runs to 16 residues. CDR1 and CDR2 from the germline V gene are MNHNY and SVGAGI (reference sequence). Trimming took off 0 bases at V and 3 bases at J, with 9 bases between the two ends. The CDR3 DNA reads as TGTGCCAGCAGTTACTCGGGGGGTGGTGGGGCCAACGTCCTGACTTTC. It translates to CASSYSGGGGANVLTF.

This clone was seen a handful of times. The chain has TRBV6-5 and TRBJ1-2; perhaps TRBD1 as D (5 bases). V was trimmed by 2 bases and J by 5 bases, leaving 9 bases between them. CDR3 length: 13 residues. Germline CDR1 reads MNHEY; CDR2 reads SVGAGI. CDR3 loop: CASSYGGLYGYTF. CDR3 coding DNA: TGTGCCAGCAGTTACGGGGGACTTTATGGCTACACCTTC.

The chain employs TRBV5-1 and TRBJ1-2; the D is unclear. The CDR3 has 14 residues. CDR1 and CDR2 (germline): SGHRS, YFSETQ. V was clipped by 2 bases and J by 0 bases, with 8 bases between them. CDR3 sequence (DNA): TGCGCCAGCAGCTTTGTATCCTCTAACTATGGCTACACCTTC. Its protein product is CASSFVSSNYGYTF.

The chain combines TRBV5-1 with TRBJ2-5, with no clear D. The DNA end is more similar to TRBJ2-7, so the J call may be wrong. The CDR3 runs 13 residues. CDR1 and CDR2 from the germline V gene are SGHRS and YFSETQ. CDR3 sequence: CASSLESSYEQYF. The CDR3 region has the DNA TGCGCCAGCAGCTTGGAGAGCTCCTACGAGCAGTACTTC.

The chain joins TRBV9 to TRBJ2-5, with D possibly TRBD2 on 6 matching bases. The CDR3 sequence is 17 residues long. V gave up 0 bases and J gave up 1 base, with 16 bases separating them. Germline CDR1 reads SGDLS; CDR2 reads YYNGEE. The CDR3: CASSVAFPGGPQETQYF. The CDR3 nucleotides are TGTGCCAGCAGCGTAGCCTTTCCCGGGGGACCCCAAGAGACCCAGTACTTC.

V gene TRBV18 combines with J gene TRBJ2-1, with TRBD1 as a possible D gene (5 bases). V gave up 0 bases and J gave up 5 bases, with 14 bases separating them. The CDR3 extends over 16 amino acids. Germline V CDR1 and CDR2: KGHSH, LQKENI. CDR3 coding DNA: TGTGCCAGCTCACCACCGATACAGGCTTACAACAATGAGCAGTTCTTC. Its translation is CASSPPIQAYNNEQFF.

The chain couples TRBV6-5 to TRBJ1-2; D might be TRBD1 (6 bases). There are 14 residues in the CDR3. The germline V gene encodes CDR1 MNHEY and CDR2 SVGAGI. The germline V and J ends were trimmed by 2 bases and 4 bases, with 11 bases remaining between them. CDR3: CASSYGRGGYGYTF. The CDR3 DNA is TGTGCCAGCAGTTACGGCAGGGGTGGCTATGGCTACACCTTC.

This clone showed up just once. This chain links TRBV5-1 with TRBJ1-2, with 9 bases lining up with TRBD1. The CDR3 runs 13 residues. Germline lookup yields CDR1 SGHRS and CDR2 YFSETQ. The V segment lost 4 bases and the J segment 7 bases; nucleotides outside the gene matches: 5. CDR3 coding DNA: TGCGCCAGCAGCCCACAGGGGGCGCGTGGCTACACCTTC. Amino acids: CASSPQGARGYTF.

J is TRBJ1-6 and V is TRBV5-8, with D maybe TRBD1 (5 bases). With 7 bases removed from V and 9 bases from J, the gap between germline ends came to 11 bases. Germline V gene sequence: CDR1 SGHTS, CDR2 YDEGEE. The CDR3 is made up of 12 amino acids. The CDR3 DNA reads as TGTGCCAGCGGGACTGGGGGTTCACCCCTCCACTTT. It is translated as CASGTGGSPLHF. Variable domain in full (rest from reference TRBV5-8 and TRBJ1-6): EAGVTQSPTHLIKTRGQQATLRCSPISGHTSVYWYQQALGLGLQFLLWYDEGEERNRGNFPPRFSGRQFPNYSSELNVNALELEDSALYLCASGTGGSPLHFGNGTRLTVT.

The chain uses TRBV18 and TRBJ2-7; D is perhaps TRBD1 (5 bases). Germline values: CDR1 KGHSH, CDR2 LQKENI. The V gene lost 2 bases and the J gene lost 2 bases, with 16 bases spanning the gap. CDR3 length: 16 residues. The chain's CDR3 is CASSPRKGRVPYEQYF. The CDR3 DNA is TGTGCCAGCTCACCAAGGAAGGGGCGCGTCCCCTACGAGCAGTACTTC.

This chain links TRBV5-1 with TRBJ1-6; 9 nucleotides agree with TRBD1. Germline CDR1 is SGHRS and CDR2 is YFSETQ. Trimming cost V 6 bases and J 8 bases; bases outside gene matches: 6. The length of the CDR3 is 14 residues. The CDR3 loop reads CASTPQGADSPLHF. In DNA, the CDR3 is TGCGCCAGCACCCCACAGGGGGCTGATTCACCCCTCCACTTT.

The chain links TRBV19 to TRBJ2-1; 11 bases align to TRBD1. The CDR3 is made up of 13 amino acids. Germline V gene data show CDR1 as LNHDA and CDR2 as SQIVND (reference sequence). The V and J ends lost 9 bases and 10 bases, in that order; junction bases with no gene match: 8. CDR3 nucleotide sequence: TGTGCCAGCGAGCGGGACAGGGGGGGCGAGCAGTTCTTC. This sequence encodes CASERDRGGEQFF.

The chain employs TRBV5-1 and TRBJ2-7; 8 positions agree with TRBD1. Germline CDR1 is SGHRS and CDR2 is YFSETQ. The CDR3 consists of 15 residues. V gave up 4 bases and J gave up 2 bases; unmatched junction bases: 8. CDR3 in amino acids: CASSQTPGQAYEQYF. CDR3 bases: TGCGCCAGCAGCCAAACCCCGGGACAGGCCTACGAGCAGTACTTC.

The chain couples TRBV4-1 to TRBJ1-2; D is unclear. Germline CDR1 is MGHRA and CDR2 is YSYEKL. The CDR3 has 15 amino acids. V lost 0 bases and J lost 0, with 8 bases in between. The CDR3 DNA is TGCGCCAGCAGCCAAGAGCAGTCGTCTAACTATGGCTACACCTTC. Amino acid sequence: CASSQEQSSNYGYTF.

V is TRBV2 and J is TRBJ1-6, with 7 bases identical to TRBD1. The CDR3 contains 13 residues. V trimming: 8 bases; J trimming: 9 bases; junction bases outside the gene matches: 7. Germline V gene data show CDR1 as SNHLY and CDR2 as FYNNEI. DNA for the CDR3: TGTGCCAGCGGGGAAGGGGGCAGTTCACCCCTCCACTTT. Translating gives CASGEGGSSPLHF.

The CDR3 loop is CASSQEVSLAGVFAYEQYF. The CDR3 nucleotides are TGCGCCAGCAGCCAAGAGGTCAGTCTAGCGGGGGTTTTCGCCTACGAGCAGTACTTC. The chain employs TRBV4-1 and TRBJ2-7, with 10 bases identical to TRBD2. Trimming removed 0 bases from V and 2 bases from J; junction bases left unmatched: 13. This CDR3 has 19 residues. Germline values: CDR1 MGHRA, CDR2 YSYEKL.

This chain uses TRBV6-5 with TRBJ1-2; no reliable D call. Trimming took off 0 bases at V and 3 bases at J, with 14 bases between the two ends. This CDR3 is built from 16 residues. Germline V CDR1 and CDR2: MNHEY, SVGAGI. The CDR3 protein is CASSYSMGWVYYGYTF. DNA of the CDR3: TGTGCCAGCAGTTACTCGATGGGCTGGGTTTACTATGGCTACACCTTC.

The chain is built from TRBV10-1 and TRBJ2-1; 7 nucleotides align to TRBD1. Germline loops: CDR1 WNHNN, CDR2 SYGVQD (reference sequence). This CDR3 is 15 amino acids long. Trimming cost V 8 bases and J 2 bases; bases outside gene matches: 9. DNA for the CDR3: TGCGCCAGCTGGGTCGAGGGGGCCGCCTACAATGAGCAGTTCTTC. Amino acids: CASWVEGAAYNEQFF.

This clone was seen just once. The chain recombines TRBV18 with TRBJ2-7, with 14 bases that match TRBD2. The CDR3 totals 16 residues. Trimming took 4 bases from V and 2 from J; bases not matched to a gene: 4. In germline, CDR1 is KGHSH, CDR2 LQKENI. CDR3 sequence reads: CASSRGLAGATYEQYF. The DNA of the CDR3 is TGTGCCAGCTCACGGGGACTAGCGGGGGCTACCTACGAGCAGTACTTC.

The chain links TRBV6-5 to TRBJ1-2; D ambiguous. This CDR3 comprises 14 residues. Germline V lookup: CDR1 MNHEY, CDR2 SVGAGI. Trimming stripped 1 base from V and 4 bases from J, with 10 bases between. The CDR3 DNA reads as TGTGCCAGCAGTTACTACGCGGATGGCTATGGCTACACCTTC. This gives the protein CASSYYADGYGYTF.

The genes are TRBV6-6 and TRBJ1-5; a possible D gene is TRBD1 (6 bases). The CDR3 is 15 residues long. CDR1 and CDR2 from the germline V gene are MNHNY and SVGAGI (reference sequence). V gave up 8 bases and J gave up 5 bases, with 19 bases separating them. CDR3 protein: CASLLGARGDQPQHF. The CDR3 coding sequence is TGTGCCAGCCTCCTCGGGGCCAGGGGAGATCAGCCCCAGCATTTT.

V usage is TRBV23-1 and J usage is TRBJ1-5; D is ambiguous. TRBV23-1 belongs to the ORF category, with a function that is uncertain. The CDR3 spans 15 residues. Trimming removed 6 bases at V and 0 bases at J, with 12 bases between. CDR3 protein: CASSYSGNSNQPQHF. The CDR3 region has the DNA TGCGCCAGCAGCTACTCCGGGAATAGCAATCAGCCCCAGCATTTT.

The V call is TRBV5-1, the J call TRBJ1-4, with TRBD1 matching over 7 bases. The germline V gene has CDR1 SGHRS and CDR2 YFSETQ. Trimming removed 4 bases from V and 6 bases from J; junction bases left unmatched: 3. CDR3 length equals 13 residues. The CDR3: CASSEGADEKLFF. The CDR3, as DNA: TGCGCCAGCAGCGAGGGGGCGGATGAAAAACTGTTTTTT. The whole variable domain, filled in from reference TRBV5-1 and TRBJ1-4, reads KAGVTQTPRYLIKTRGQQVTLSCSPISGHRSVSWYQQTPGQGLQFLFEYFSETQRNKGNFPGRFSGRQFSNSRSEMNVSTLELGDSALYLCASSEGADEKLFFGSGTQLSVL.

The V and J genes are TRBV11-3 and TRBJ2-1; the match to TRBD1 covers 8 bases. Germline values: CDR1 SGHNT, CDR2 YENEEA. This CDR3 has 16 amino acids. V dropped 5 bases and J dropped 3; count of bases not matched to a gene: 9. As DNA, the CDR3 is TGTGCCAGCAGCCTACTCAGGGGGCCGAGCTACAATGAGCAGTTCTTC. Protein product: CASSLLRGPSYNEQFF.